Presented here are 5 T cell receptor beta chains from one specimen sequenced in a study of T cells expressing NK-cell markers. TCRdb reprocessed the 5' RACE reads, keeping one entry per CDR3 protein, no DNA. This repertoire includes roughly 380,000 distinct CDR3 sequences. The specimen was blood T cells: a sorted CD56 or NKG2C T cell subset, CD4+ or CD8+ T cells, or bulk PBMC T cells (not recorded which). The receptor set was obtained from a man aged 18-69 years in good health.

The chain carries TRBV28 and TRBJ2-7; the D gene TCRdb calls, TRBD1, cannot be checked with no DNA. This CDR3 has 17 residues. Germline assignment: CDR1 MDHEN and CDR2 SYDVKM. This CDR3 reads CASRPGQGSALREEQYF.

The rearrangement links TRBV23-1 to TRBJ2-7; TCRdb designates TRBD1, a call that cannot be tested without DNA. TRBV23-1 is flagged as an ORF with uncertain function. CDR3 length: 15 amino acids. This chain's CDR3 is CASSKIRGVRYEQYF.

The rearrangement uses TRBV4-2 and TRBJ1-4. The CDR3 spans 15 residues. The germline V gene has CDR1 LGHNA and CDR2 YNFKEQ. The CDR3 loop is CASSPGGGLTEKLFF.

The rearrangement links TRBV29-1 to TRBJ2-3; absent DNA, TCRdb's TRBD2 call cannot be checked. Germline-derived CDR1 and CDR2 are SQVTM and ANQGSEA. The CDR3 is made up of 17 amino acids. CDR3 residues: CSVDHGGGIFSTDTQYF.

The chain is built from TRBV4-1 and TRBJ2-3; the TRBD2 assignment by TCRdb is unverifiable without DNA. Germline-derived CDR1 and CDR2 are MGHRA and YSYEKL. The CDR3 length is 19 residues. CDR3 residues: CASSQGLEASGGATDTQYF.